This TCR beta chain was documented in a study of early T cells in non-severe SARS-CoV-2 infection. On the study more broadly: Sequenced bulk RNA came from whole blood that was unsorted, and chains were unpaired. Notes on the study in general: Matches to VDJdb favored anti-spike CD8 responses and missed private and CD4 specificities.

Individual cDNA molecules received unique molecular identifiers during library preparation. From the 5' RACE reads, TCRdb called clonotypes with MiXCR, one entry per CDR3 protein. The data contain about 120,000 distinct CDR3 sequences, roughly 12% of them seen just once; the ten biggest clones take up approximately 3.5%. There are many counts of this clonotype. What it recognizes is unknown. Sequencing was performed on whole blood, taken at baseline. This clonotype was obtained from an adult who was a healthcare worker with PCR-confirmed SARS-CoV-2 infection or an uninfected control (not recorded which).

The CDR3 bases are TGTGCCAGCAACCCCCCCGGGACAGTGAACTATGGCTACACCTTC. Amino acids: CASNPPGTVNYGYTF. The J gene is TRBJ1-2, the V gene TRBV28; 7 bases match TRBD1. The CDR3 length is 15 residues. Germline trimming cut 7 bases from V and 2 bases from J; bases unmatched to any gene: 10. CDR1 is MDHEN and CDR2 is SYDVKM in the germline V gene.